The 25 T cell receptor beta chains below all came from one sample that was sequenced in a study of T-cell memory formation after mild COVID-19 (dated by TCRdb to the early 2020s). Libraries were prepared through 5' RACE. This sample was sequenced with an Illumina NovaSeq 6000. In TCRdb, the public reads were trimmed at Q25 with fastp and aligned with MiXCR, with productive beta chains retained. For every CDR3 protein sequence, its rows merge into one entry that carries the most common genes and DNA. The sample profile shows 350,000 to 450,000 distinct CDR3 sequences; 20% to 30% of them were found once. Of the sample, around 8.1% is held by the ten largest clones. The sample was PBMCs or a T cell subset sorted from them (not recorded which). Source of these receptors: an adult woman who had mild COVID-19 (a few samples of this study predate the infection). The sample titles of this study are shuffled in the database, so cell type and time point are left out; the donor was told from shared clones.

The chain couples TRBV4-2 to TRBJ2-6; TRBD2 is a possible D gene (7 bases). The ends were cut back, 3 bases at V and 12 bases at J, with 9 bases in the middle. CDR1 is LGHNA and CDR2 is YNFKEQ in the germline V gene. CDR3 size: 12 residues. The CDR3 region has the DNA TGTGCCAGCAGCCAGGGAGGGGGCGTCCTGACTTTC. Residues: CASSQGGGVLTF.

The chain has TRBV4-2 and TRBJ2-7; D not resolved. Per the germline V gene, CDR1 is LGHNA and CDR2 is YNFKEQ. The V gene lost 1 base and the J gene lost 6 bases, with 16 bases spanning the gap. This CDR3 spans 15 amino acids. The CDR3 sequence: CASSQGGRTLGEQYF. CDR3 DNA sequence: TGTGCCAGCAGCCAAGGCGGCCGGACCCTAGGCGAGCAGTACTTC.

This rearrangement joins TRBV11-2 to TRBJ2-3, with 11 bases matching TRBD2. This CDR3 region has 15 residues. Per germline, CDR1 SGHAT and CDR2 FQNNGV. V gave up 4 bases and J gave up 4 bases; unmatched junction bases: 4. The CDR3 DNA is TGTGCCAGCAGCTACCTAGCGGGGGGCGCAGATACGCAGTATTTT. This gives the protein CASSYLAGGADTQYF.

The J gene is TRBJ2-7, the V gene TRBV18; D not resolved. This CDR3 comprises 12 residues. Germline CDR1 and CDR2: KGHSH and LQKENI. Trimming took 2 bases from V and 3 from J, leaving 5 bases between them. In DNA, the CDR3 is TGTGCCAGCTCACCAGGCTACTACGAGCAGTACTTC. It is translated as CASSPGYYEQYF. The full variable domain, completed using reference TRBV18 and TRBJ2-7, is NAGVMQNPRHLVRRRGQEARLRCSPMKGHSHVYWYRQLPEEGLKFMVYLQKENIIDESGMPKERFSAEFPKEGPSILRIQQVVRGDSAAYFCASSPGYYEQYFGPGTRLTVT.

The V call is TRBV5-6, the J call TRBJ2-1; 7 nucleotides line up with TRBD2. The CDR3 covers 13 residues. Germline assignment: CDR1 SGHDT and CDR2 YYEEEE. V shed 1 base, J shed 8 bases, and the junction held 3 bases outside the gene matches. CDR3 amino acids: CASSLIRGDEQFF. CDR3 nucleotide sequence: TGTGCCAGCAGCTTGATACGGGGGGATGAGCAGTTCTTC.

CDR3 bases: TGCAGCGTCGGTGTCTCAGGGACTGAAGCTTTCTTT. It is translated as CSVGVSGTEAFF. The V and J genes are TRBV29-1 and TRBJ1-1, with D possibly matching TRBD1 (5 bases). V lost 6 bases and J 5 bases, leaving 13 bases between the germline ends. The CDR3 has 12 amino acids. Germline lookup yields CDR1 SQVTM and CDR2 ANQGSEA. Complete variable domain (other parts from reference TRBV29-1 and TRBJ1-1): SAVISQKPSRDICQRGTSLTIQCQVDSQVTMMFWYRQQPGQSLTLIATANQGSEATYESGFVIDKFPISRPNLTFSTLTVSNMSPEDSSIYLCSVGVSGTEAFFGQGTRLTVV.

This clonotype was observed a handful of times. The CDR3 loop is CASSIMEQGRYMDTEAFF. CDR3 nucleotides: TGTGCCAGTAGTATAATGGAGCAGGGGCGGTATATGGACACTGAAGCTTTCTTT. V usage is TRBV19 and J usage is TRBJ1-1, with D tentatively TRBD1 (6 bases). CDR1 LNHDA and CDR2 SQIVND come from the germline V gene (reference sequence). The CDR3 totals 18 residues. Between the trimmed V and J ends, which lost 2 bases and 3 bases, there was a span of 22 bases.

The chain joins TRBV10-3 to TRBJ2-3; 10 bases are shared with TRBD2. The V gene's germline CDR1 is ENHRY and CDR2 SYGVKD. This CDR3 is 18 amino acids long. J gave up 4 bases and V 6 bases, and 16 bases lay outside the gene matches. The CDR3 spells CAISSNSGRTLNPDTQYF. CDR3 nucleotide sequence: TGTGCCATCAGCAGCAATAGCGGGAGGACCCTAAACCCAGATACGCAGTATTTT.

A few counts support this clonotype. The chain's CDR3 is CASSEGAGAGTDTQYF. Here the CDR3 DNA reads TGTGCCAGCAGCGAGGGGGCAGGGGCGGGGACAGATACGCAGTATTTT. The chain couples TRBV9 to TRBJ2-3, with D tentatively TRBD1 (7 bases). Germline CDR1 reads SGDLS; CDR2 reads YYNGEE. V was cut by 3 bases and J by 3 bases, with 17 bases left in between. This CDR3 spans 16 amino acids.

This clonotype was seen repeatedly, ten times or more. V and J are TRBV5-1 and TRBJ2-1; TRBD1 aligns across 12 bases. The CDR3 consists of 19 residues. V was pared by 2 bases and J by 0 bases, with 9 bases of the junction left unmatched. In germline, CDR1 is SGHRS, CDR2 YFSETQ. This CDR3 reads CASSLGTGGSQSSYNEQFF. CDR3 bases: TGCGCCAGCAGCTTAGGGACAGGGGGCTCCCAAAGCTCCTACAATGAGCAGTTCTTC.

This clonotype was seen at least ten times. This chain uses TRBV4-3 with TRBJ1-5, with D hard to call. Germline V lookup: CDR1 LGHNA, CDR2 YSLEER. The germline V and J ends were trimmed by 0 bases and 3 bases, with 9 bases remaining between them. The CDR3 is 15 amino acids. CDR3 DNA sequence: TGCGCCAGCAGCCAAGATTACAGTTCCAATCAGCCCCAGCATTTT. Amino acids: CASSQDYSSNQPQHF.

The chain carries TRBV20-1 and TRBJ2-7; 10 bases are a match to TRBD2. The CDR3 spans 17 residues. With 4 bases clipped from V and 2 bases from J, the junction kept 14 bases outside the gene matches. Germline CDR1 DFQATT, CDR2 SNEGSKA (reference sequence). CDR3 protein: CSATGLAGEFPPYEQYF. Written as DNA, the CDR3 is TGCAGTGCTACGGGGCTAGCGGGAGAGTTCCCTCCCTACGAGCAGTACTTC.

The chain couples TRBV29-1 to TRBJ2-3, with TRBD2 matching over 7 bases. Germline V CDR1 and CDR2: SQVTM, ANQGSEA. Trimming at V came to 6 bases and at J to 3 bases, leaving 12 bases not matched to a gene. This CDR3 has 15 amino acids. This CDR3 reads CSVRSRAGLTDTQYF. In DNA, the CDR3 is TGCAGCGTCCGGTCCCGAGCGGGGCTTACAGATACGCAGTATTTT.

This clonotype turned up a few times. V and J are TRBV18 and TRBJ1-1; unclear D gene. V gave up 3 bases and J gave up 1 base, with 12 bases separating them. The CDR3 has 15 amino acids. The V gene's germline CDR1 is KGHSH and CDR2 LQKENI. The chain's CDR3 is CASSPRQATNTEAFF. CDR3 sequence (DNA): TGTGCCAGCTCACCTCGGCAGGCCACGAACACTGAAGCTTTCTTT. Combining the CDR3 with reference TRBV18 and TRBJ1-1 gives the whole variable domain NAGVMQNPRHLVRRRGQEARLRCSPMKGHSHVYWYRQLPEEGLKFMVYLQKENIIDESGMPKERFSAEFPKEGPSILRIQQVVRGDSAAYFCASSPRQATNTEAFFGQGTRLTVV.

The V and J genes are TRBV6-2 or TRBV6-3 and TRBJ2-2, with TRBD2 matching over 14 bases. Germline V gene lookup returns CDR1 MNHEY and CDR2 SVGEGT. The CDR3 loop spans 17 amino acids. J gave up 7 bases and V 2 bases, and 6 bases lay outside the gene matches. The chain's CDR3 is CASSYRGLAGAGGELFF. The CDR3 DNA is TGTGCCAGCAGTTACCGGGGACTAGCGGGAGCTGGCGGGGAGCTGTTTTTT.

V is TRBV18 and J is TRBJ2-1; a weak D match, TRBD2 (6 bases). V lost 0 bases and J 10 bases, leaving 7 bases between the germline ends. This CDR3 is 12 amino acids long. From germline, CDR1 is KGHSH and CDR2 LQKENI. CDR3 nucleotides: TGTGCCAGCTCACCACCCCTAGCGGAGCAGTTCTTC. Translation: CASSPPLAEQFF.

The rearrangement links TRBV7-2 to TRBJ2-5, with TRBD2 matching over 8 bases. CDR1 is SGHTA, CDR2 FQGNSA, per germline. Trimming removed 1 base from V and 1 base from J; junction bases left unmatched: 5. CDR3 length equals 16 residues. The CDR3 reads CASSLGVAGRQETQYF. CDR3 DNA sequence: TGTGCCAGCAGCTTAGGGGTAGCGGGGCGCCAAGAGACCCAGTACTTC.

This clonotype appeared a few times. J is TRBJ2-7 and V is TRBV5-1, with TRBD1 identical over 10 bases. Germline lookup yields CDR1 SGHRS and CDR2 YFSETQ. The CDR3 is 15 residues long. V was clipped by 0 bases and J by 5 bases; unmatched bases: 5. The CDR3 DNA reads as TGCGCCAGCAGCTTGGGACAGGGGGCGGTCCACGAGCAGTACTTC. Encoded protein: CASSLGQGAVHEQYF.

The genes are TRBV30 and TRBJ1-2; no reliable D call. Trimming removed 3 bases at V and 0 bases at J, with 14 bases between. The CDR3 is made up of 15 amino acids. Germline V CDR1 and CDR2: GTSNPN, SVGIG (reference sequence). In DNA, the CDR3 is TGTGCCTGGAGGCCCGGGGAGGGCCCTAACTATGGCTACACCTTC. It is translated as CAWRPGEGPNYGYTF. The whole variable domain, remainder taken from reference TRBV30 and TRBJ1-2, is SQTIHQWPATLVQPVGSPLSLECTVEGTSNPNLYWYRQAAGRGLQLLFYSVGIGQISSEVPQNLSASRPQDRQFILSSKKLLLSDSGFYLCAWRPGEGPNYGYTFGSGTRLTVV.

This chain uses TRBV11-3 with TRBJ2-1; TRBD2 matches at 10 bases. Germline lookup yields CDR1 SGHNT and CDR2 YENEEA. The V gene end was trimmed by 2 bases and the J gene end by 8 bases; junction bases not matched to a gene: 6. This CDR3 spans 15 amino acids. The CDR3 protein is CASSLTSGTGDEQFF. The CDR3 DNA reads as TGTGCCAGCAGCTTAACTAGCGGGACGGGCGATGAGCAGTTCTTC. Together with reference TRBV11-3 and TRBJ2-1, the CDR3 gives the full variable domain: EAGVVQSPRYKIIEKKQPVAFWCNPISGHNTLYWYLQNLGQGPELLIRYENEEAVDDSQLPKDRFSAERLKGVDSTLKIQPAELGDSAVYLCASSLTSGTGDEQFFGPGTRLTVL.

The V gene is TRBV7-8, the J gene TRBJ1-4; D possibly corresponds to TRBD1 (5 bases). The ends were cut back, 5 bases at V and 8 bases at J, with 15 bases in the middle. The CDR3 is 14 amino acids. CDR1 and CDR2 from the germline V gene are SGHVS and FQNEAQ. CDR3: CASSLGREGEKLFF. The CDR3 nucleotides are TGTGCCAGCAGCCTAGGCAGGGAGGGGGAAAAACTGTTTTTT.

This clonotype was seen more than once but under ten times. V gene TRBV5-6 combines with J gene TRBJ2-7; TRBD1 is a possible D gene (6 bases). CDR1 and CDR2 (germline): SGHDT, YYEEEE. The CDR3 loop spans 12 amino acids. V gave up 5 bases and J gave up 3 bases, with 9 bases separating them. The CDR3 DNA is TGTGCCAGCAGTTGGGACAACTACGAGCAGTACTTC. It specifies CASSWDNYEQYF.

This chain joins TRBV20-1 and TRBJ2-7, with TRBD2 as a possible D gene (5 bases). Trimming stripped 6 bases from V and 5 bases from J, with 11 bases between. The germline V gene encodes CDR1 DFQATT and CDR2 SNEGSKA (reference sequence). The CDR3 covers 11 residues. The DNA for the CDR3 is TGCAGTGCAAGTAGTAGCGACGAGCAGTACTTC. Residues: CSASSSDEQYF.

This clonotype was seen a handful of times. The CDR3 region is CASSASTSLNTEAFF. The DNA for the CDR3 is TGTGCCAGCAGCGCATCGACAAGCCTGAACACTGAAGCTTTCTTT. The J gene is TRBJ1-1, the V gene TRBV12-3 or TRBV12-4; D not certain. CDR3 length: 15 residues. V gave up 6 bases and J gave up 0 bases, with 14 bases separating them.

J is TRBJ2-3 and V is TRBV7-8; TRBD2 agrees at 9 bases. Germline-derived CDR1 and CDR2 are SGHVS and FQNEAQ. Trimming cost V 5 bases and J 7 bases; bases outside gene matches: 13. The CDR3 has 16 amino acids. The DNA of the CDR3 is TGTGCCAGCAGCCCAAATAGCGGGAGCCGCATGAATACGCAGTATTTT. This encodes CASSPNSGSRMNTQYF.